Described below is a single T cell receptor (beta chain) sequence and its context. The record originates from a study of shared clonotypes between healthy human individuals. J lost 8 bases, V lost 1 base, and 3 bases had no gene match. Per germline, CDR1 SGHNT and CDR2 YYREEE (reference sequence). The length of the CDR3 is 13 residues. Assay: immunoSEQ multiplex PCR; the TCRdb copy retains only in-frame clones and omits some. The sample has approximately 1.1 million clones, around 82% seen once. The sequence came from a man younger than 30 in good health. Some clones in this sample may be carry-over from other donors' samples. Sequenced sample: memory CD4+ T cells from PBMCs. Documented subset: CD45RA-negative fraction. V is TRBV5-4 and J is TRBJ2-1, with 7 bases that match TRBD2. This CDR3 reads CASSLTSVDEQFF. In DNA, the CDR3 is TGTGCCAGCAGCTTGACTAGCGTGGATGAGCAGTTCTTC.